The 25 T cell receptor beta chains given below trace back to one sample, sequenced in a study of PD-1 blockade in mismatch repair-deficient tumors. Here immunoSEQ multiplex PCR was the method, and the copy in TCRdb shows in-frame clones only, minus some. Of roughly 84,000 clones in the sample, about 85% are singletons; the top ten hold roughly 2.8%. The material was peripheral blood, obtained 12 weeks after starting pembrolizumab. The origin of the receptors is an adult with mismatch repair-deficient cancer.

This clone was counted between two and nine times. The chain joins TRBV2 to TRBJ2-7; TRBD2 matches 10 bases. Looked up from germline, CDR1 is SNHLY and CDR2 is FYNNEI. The V and J ends lost 1 base and 2 bases, in that order; junction bases with no gene match: 5. The CDR3 contains 16 residues. The CDR3 DNA sequence: TGTGCCAGCAGTGAAGGATGGCTAGCGGGAGCCTACGAGCAGTACTTC. It is translated as CASSEGWLAGAYEQYF.

This clone was counted a single time. The chain recombines TRBV11-2 with TRBJ1-4; D perhaps matches TRBD1 (6 bases). CDR1 is SGHAT and CDR2 is FQNNGV in the germline V gene. The V and J ends lost 5 bases and 5 bases respectively, with 18 bases between them. This CDR3 region has 16 residues. CDR3 DNA: TGTGCCAGCAGCCAATGGACCCCAGGGGAGAATGAAAAACTGTTTTTT. Translated, it gives CASSQWTPGENEKLFF.

The V gene is TRBV2, the J gene TRBJ1-2; D is ambiguous. CDR1 SNHLY and CDR2 FYNNEI come from the germline V gene. The length of the CDR3 is 12 residues. Trimming left V 3 bases short and J 8 bases short, with 10 bases between. In DNA form, the CDR3 reads TGTGCCAGCAGTGAGGTCCCAGGAGGCTACACCTTC. It is translated as CASSEVPGGYTF.

The chain joins TRBV13 to TRBJ2-5, with TRBD2 matching over 11 bases. The ends lost 5 bases at V and 4 bases at J; junction bases unmatched: 6. Germline-derived CDR1 and CDR2 are PRHDT and FYEKMQ (reference sequence). The CDR3 is made up of 15 amino acids. CDR3 in DNA: TGTGCCAGCAGCGTTAGCGGGAGGGCGGGAGAGACCCAGTACTTC. Its protein product is CASSVSGRAGETQYF.

V and J are TRBV7-2 and TRBJ2-5, with TRBD1 identical over 10 bases. Germline loops: CDR1 SGHTA, CDR2 FQGNSA. This CDR3 has 18 amino acids. V shed 5 bases and J 7 bases; nucleotides not matched to a gene: 19. The CDR3 coding sequence is TGTGCCAGCAGCCTTGGGAGAAGGACAGGGGGAAGTAAAGGGACCCAGTACTTC. Protein: CASSLGRRTGGSKGTQYF.

This clone came up a few times. The V gene is TRBV6-6, the J gene TRBJ1-5; no clear D gene. Trimming left V 6 bases short and J 0 bases short, with 9 bases between. Germline V gene lookup returns CDR1 MNHNY and CDR2 SVGAGI (reference sequence). The CDR3 runs 14 residues. CDR3 residues: CASRDPYSNQPQHF. The CDR3 DNA follows: TGTGCCAGCAGAGACCCATATAGCAATCAGCCCCAGCATTTT.

The chain carries TRBV7-2 and TRBJ2-7; D remains ambiguous. The V gene's germline CDR1 is SGHTA and CDR2 FQGNSA. The ends were cut back, 4 bases at V and 2 bases at J, with 15 bases in the middle. The CDR3 runs 15 residues. The CDR3 reads CASSSGLGSTYEQYF. The DNA for the CDR3 is TGTGCCAGCAGCTCCGGGTTGGGCAGCACCTACGAGCAGTACTTC.

Written as DNA, the CDR3 is TGTGCCAGCAGCCCAGGGGGGCGCGGGGAGCTGTTTTTT. It yields the protein CASSPGGRGELFF. The chain joins TRBV5-4 to TRBJ2-2; D may be TRBD1 (7 bases). The CDR3 is made up of 13 amino acids. V was trimmed by 4 bases and J by 7 bases, leaving 11 bases between them. Germline CDR1 SGHNT, CDR2 YYREEE (reference sequence).

The V and J genes are TRBV5-1 and TRBJ2-7, with 7 bases fitting TRBD1. CDR1 is SGHRS and CDR2 is YFSETQ in the germline V gene. V was clipped by 4 bases and J by 3 bases; unmatched bases: 7. The CDR3 runs to 14 residues. This CDR3 reads CASSQDRNNYEQYF. The CDR3, as DNA: TGCGCCAGCAGCCAGGACAGGAATAACTACGAGCAGTACTTC.

The chain employs TRBV29-1 and TRBJ2-3, with 12 bases matching TRBD1. This CDR3 has 13 amino acids. Germline V lookup: CDR1 SQVTM, CDR2 ANQGSEA. The junction had 4 bases not matched to a gene; V was cut back by 6 bases and J by 6 bases. This chain's CDR3 is CSVGQGAGDTQYF. For the CDR3, the DNA is TGCAGCGTGGGACAGGGGGCTGGGGATACGCAGTATTTT.

This chain joins TRBV29-1 and TRBJ2-1, with TRBD2 identical over 10 bases. The CDR3 runs to 16 residues. CDR1 is SQVTM, CDR2 ANQGSEA, per germline. V shed 6 bases, J shed 8 bases, and the junction held 16 bases outside the gene matches. The CDR3 DNA is TGCAGCGTGAACCTTAGCGGGAGGAGCCTCTCGGATGAGCAGTTCTTC. As protein: CSVNLSGRSLSDEQFF.

This sequence joins TRBV18 and TRBJ2-1, with 7 bases fitting TRBD1. The CDR3 runs 16 residues. Germline CDR1 is KGHSH and CDR2 is LQKENI. V lost 3 bases and J lost 2; bases outside the gene matches: 7. In DNA form, the CDR3 reads TGTGCCAGCTCACCGGCCGGGACAGTCCCCTACAATGAGCAGTTCTTC. The encoded protein is CASSPAGTVPYNEQFF.

This clone came up once. J is TRBJ2-3 and V is TRBV4-1, with D unclear. Germline V gives CDR1 MGHRA, CDR2 YSYEKL. The germline V and J ends were trimmed by 0 bases and 0 bases, with 7 bases remaining between them. This CDR3 is 15 amino acids long. CDR3 coding DNA: TGCGCCAGCAGCCAAGATGGTCCCAGCACAGATACGCAGTATTTT. This encodes CASSQDGPSTDTQYF.

This clone was found once. The chain recombines TRBV5-1 with TRBJ2-1; D perhaps matches TRBD1 (5 bases). Germline values: CDR1 SGHRS, CDR2 YFSETQ. The CDR3 consists of 15 residues. V was pared by 4 bases and J by 2 bases, with 13 bases between. Here the CDR3 DNA reads TGCGCCAGCAGCGTGTACCCGGACACCTACAATGAGCAGTTCTTC. It yields the protein CASSVYPDTYNEQFF.

This clone was seen more than once but under ten times. The rearrangement joins TRBV7-9 to TRBJ1-5; 8 bases fit TRBD1. Trimming at V came to 6 bases and at J to 7 bases, leaving 11 bases not matched to a gene. From germline, CDR1 is SEHNR and CDR2 FQNEAQ (reference sequence). This CDR3 has 15 amino acids. CDR3 DNA sequence: TGTGCCAGCAGGGTAGTGGACAGGGAAAACCAGCCCCAGCATTTT. Translation gives CASRVVDRENQPQHF.

J is TRBJ2-1 and V is TRBV7-3, with D uncertain. The V and J ends lost 1 base and 2 bases respectively, with 3 bases between them. The CDR3 spans 13 residues. Germline V gives CDR1 SGHTA, CDR2 FQGTGA. This CDR3 is CASSLNPYNEQFF. The CDR3, as DNA: TGTGCCAGCAGCTTAAACCCCTACAATGAGCAGTTCTTC. The full variable domain, in which reference TRBV7-3 and TRBJ2-1 provide the parts outside the CDR3, is GAGVSQTPSNKVTEKGKYVELRCDPISGHTALYWYRQSLGQGPEFLIYFQGTGAADDSGLPNDRFFAVRPEGSVSTLKIQRTERGDSAVYLCASSLNPYNEQFFGPGTRLTVL.

V is TRBV7-3 and J is TRBJ2-1, with D perhaps TRBD2 (6 bases). Germline V gene sequence: CDR1 SGHTA, CDR2 FQGTGA. This CDR3 contains 19 residues. V shed 2 bases and J shed 9 bases, with 29 bases lying between them. The CDR3 reads CASSLVATVGSRVVREQFF. DNA for the CDR3: TGTGCCAGCAGCTTAGTCGCCACAGTCGGGAGTAGGGTTGTTCGTGAGCAGTTCTTC.

The chain joins TRBV7-9 to TRBJ2-5, with a weak D call TRBD2 (5 bases). Gene TRBJ2-7 matches the end of the DNA better, so the J call may be wrong. Germline CDR1 reads SEHNR; CDR2 reads FQNEAQ (reference sequence). CDR3 length: 13 amino acids. The CDR3 reads CASSPGYPYEQYF. In DNA form, the CDR3 reads TGTGCCAGCAGCCCGGGATACCCCTACGAGCAGTACTTC.

The rearrangement joins TRBV27 to TRBJ2-3; 8 bases align to TRBD1. The V segment lost 4 bases and the J segment 4 bases; nucleotides outside the gene matches: 4. CDR1 is MNHEY and CDR2 is SMNVEV in the germline V gene (reference sequence). The CDR3 is 14 residues long. The CDR3 loop reads CASSSGQGPDTQYF. CDR3 coding DNA: TGTGCCAGCAGTTCCGGACAGGGCCCAGATACGCAGTATTTT.

The chain uses TRBV19 and TRBJ1-2, with D uncertain. With 5 bases removed from V and 2 bases from J, the gap between germline ends came to 9 bases. CDR1 is LNHDA, CDR2 SQIVND, per germline (reference sequence). The CDR3 loop spans 13 amino acids. Written as DNA, the CDR3 is TGTGCCAGTAGTGACGGACGGAACTATGGCTACACCTTC. Amino acids: CASSDGRNYGYTF.

V and J are TRBV9 and TRBJ1-2, with 9 nucleotides matching TRBD1. The CDR3 length is 14 residues. Trimming removed 3 bases from V and 7 bases from J; junction bases left unmatched: 7. Germline V CDR1 and CDR2: SGDLS, YYNGEE. In DNA form, the CDR3 reads TGTGCCAGCAGCGCCGGGACAGGGAAGGCTGGCTACACCTTC. Translated: CASSAGTGKAGYTF.

This chain joins TRBV6-5 and TRBJ1-5; D gene ambiguous. This CDR3 contains 15 residues. Trimming took off 3 bases at V and 0 bases at J, with 9 bases between the two ends. In germline, CDR1 is MNHEY, CDR2 SVGAGI. As DNA, the CDR3 is TGTGCCAGCAGTTATGGCGGGGTTAGCAATCAGCCCCAGCATTTT. It encodes CASSYGGVSNQPQHF.

This sequence joins TRBV28 and TRBJ2-7, with TRBD2 identical over 9 bases. This CDR3 spans 22 amino acids. With V trimmed by 8 bases and J by 7 bases, 36 bases remained unmatched. CDR1 is MDHEN and CDR2 is SYDVKM in the germline V gene. The chain's CDR3 is CASPPPTRQSRGSGSWGGEQYF. The CDR3 DNA sequence: TGTGCCAGCCCGCCCCCCACCCGACAATCCCGGGGTAGCGGGAGCTGGGGAGGGGAGCAGTACTTC.

This chain uses TRBV7-3 with TRBJ2-6; D gene unclear. The CDR3 loop spans 15 amino acids. The germline V and J ends were trimmed by 4 bases and 3 bases, with 10 bases remaining between them. In germline, CDR1 is SGHTA, CDR2 FQGTGA. The CDR3 bases are TGTGCCAGCAGCTACGGTTCTGGTGGGGCCAACGTCCTGACTTTC. This sequence encodes CASSYGSGGANVLTF.

This chain connects TRBV29-1 to TRBJ1-4; D is uncertain. The V gene's germline CDR1 is SQVTM and CDR2 ANQGSEA. V was clipped by 7 bases and J by 5 bases, with 11 bases between them. CDR3 length: 12 residues. CDR3 in amino acids: CSGGRQNEKLFF. The CDR3 DNA is TGCAGCGGAGGCCGGCAAAATGAAAAACTGTTTTTT.